This T cell receptor (beta chain) was profiled in a study of blood T cells in healthy people across ages. V shed 4 bases, J shed 1 base, and the junction held 7 bases outside the gene matches. The CDR3 covers 16 residues. Germline CDR1 MDHEN, CDR2 SYDVKM. This clonotype occurred a few times. Then a second PCR, running roughly 7 to 11 cycles, was carried out with a sample-barcoded 5' primer and a J-beta primer mix. TCRdb re-derived calls from the 5' RACE reads in MiXCR, one entry per CDR3 protein. The sample carries 600,000 to 1,000,000 distinct CDR3 sequences, approximately 25% recorded once. The data also belong to a second study, concerning T cells of mothers and their children.

The source material was blood. The chain links TRBV28 to TRBJ2-3; 8 bases fit TRBD1. The clonotype was recovered from a boy aged 10-17 years in good health. The CDR3 sequence: CASSSPPGQGTDTQYF. Written as DNA, the CDR3 is TGTGCCAGCAGTTCCCCCCCGGGACAGGGCACAGATACGCAGTATTTT.